A selection of T cell receptor beta chains follows, all from one sample in a study of radiotherapy plus CTLA-4 blockade in lung cancer. TCRdb's copy holds only in-frame clones and misses some; the assay was immunoSEQ multiplex PCR. This sample has about 110,000 clones; 85% to 90% occur once, and the top ten carry roughly 2.3%. Source: peripheral blood, taken from a patient treated with radiotherapy plus ipilimumab. These receptors were collected from a human donor with non-small cell lung cancer that progressed on radiotherapy plus ipilimumab. Some clones in this sample may be carry-over from other donors' samples. The CDR3 runs from the conserved cysteine through the conserved F or W. The D gene is left open where the match is weak. For some rows the clone size is stated as once, few or many, or as a class when expanded; others skip it.

CDR3	DNA	size	D	length	V	J
CASSAPGARQISNQPQHF	TGTGCCAGCAGTGCCCCAGGCGCCCGACAGATCAGCAATCAGCCCCAGCATTTT	few	.	18	TRBV6-4	TRBJ1-5
CASSVEDGGDYNSPLHF	TGTGCCAGCAGCGTAGAGGACGGGGGGGACTATAATTCACCCCTCCACTTT	.	.	17	TRBV9	TRBJ1-6
CASSREDTGANYGYTF	TGCGCCAGCAGCCGAGAGGACACAGGGGCTAACTATGGCTACACCTTC	.	TRBD1	16	TRBV4-3	TRBJ1-2
CASSLTGWEETQYF	TGCGCCAGCAGCTTGACAGGGTGGGAAGAGACCCAGTACTTC	.	.	14	TRBV5-1	TRBJ2-5
CASSLVSGTGELFF	TGCGCCAGCAGCTTGGTTTCGGGGACCGGGGAGCTGTTTTTT	.	.	14	TRBV5-1	TRBJ2-2
CASSLTPRSGELFF	TGTGCCAGCAGTTTGACCCCGCGTAGCGGGGAGCTGTTTTTT	.	.	14	TRBV27	TRBJ2-2
CASSVGLPGYQETQYF	TGTGCCAGCAGCGTAGGCCTCCCGGGGTACCAAGAGACCCAGTACTTC	.	.	16	TRBV9	TRBJ2-5
CASSGTGYGTGELFF	TGTGCCAGCAGTGGCACAGGTTACGGGACCGGGGAGCTGTTTTTT	.	.	15	TRBV2	TRBJ2-2
CASSPGASGGYSYNEQFF	TGCGCCAGCAGCCCAGGGGCTAGCGGGGGGTACTCCTACAATGAGCAGTTCTTC	.	TRBD2	18	TRBV5-1	TRBJ2-1
CASSLEGARSPLHF	TGTGCCAGCAGCTTGGAGGGGGCGAGGTCTCCCCTCCACTTT	.	TRBD1	14	TRBV5-5	TRBJ1-6
CASSPPSGGTDTQYF	TGTGCCAGCTCACCACCTAGCGGGGGAACAGATACGCAGTATTTT	.	TRBD2	15	TRBV18	TRBJ2-3
CASRQAGTTYEQYF	TGTGCCAGCAGGCAAGCGGGGACGACTTACGAGCAGTACTTC	.	TRBD2	14	TRBV6-5	TRBJ2-7
CASSPPGRGSTDTQYF	TGTGCCAGCAGCCCCCCTGGGCGGGGGAGCACAGATACGCAGTATTTT	.	TRBD2	16	TRBV9	TRBJ2-3
CASSATGQPQHF	TGTGCCAGCAGCGCAACAGGGCAGCCCCAGCATTTT	.	.	12	TRBV7-2	TRBJ1-5
CASSFPPFGTGYHEQYF	TGTGCCAGCAGTTTTCCTCCCTTCGGGACAGGGTACCACGAGCAGTACTTC	.	TRBD1	17	TRBV2	TRBJ2-7